Below, 30 T cell receptor beta chains from the same sample are listed, as sequenced in a study of T-cell reconstitution after alpha-beta-depleted transplantation in children. Unique molecular identifiers were used in preparing the TCRbeta library. MiXCR was run by TCRdb on the PCR reads, yielding one entry per CDR3 protein. Here the sample spans around 250,000 distinct CDR3 sequences, roughly 25% being singletons. The sample was PBMCs, taken before TCRalphabeta/CD19-depleted stem cell transplant. The receptors here all came from a girl aged 2 to 10 with Fanconi anemia, due to receive a stem cell transplant.

This clonotype was counted between two and nine times. The chain combines TRBV5-1 with TRBJ2-1; 8 bases map to TRBD1. Germline V gene data show CDR1 as SGHRS and CDR2 as YFSETQ. Trimming at V came to 1 base and at J to 0 bases, leaving 0 bases not matched to a gene. The CDR3 spans 15 residues. CDR3 DNA sequence: TGCGCCAGCAGCTTGACAGGGGGCTCCTACAATGAGCAGTTCTTC. Its translation is CASSLTGGSYNEQFF.

This clonotype was seen a handful of times. The rearrangement links TRBV27 to TRBJ2-3; 11 bases fit TRBD1. Germline V gives CDR1 MNHEY, CDR2 SMNVEV (reference sequence). CDR3 length equals 18 residues. After removal of 4 bases from V and 2 bases from J, the junction contained 11 bases not matched to a gene. The chain's CDR3 is CASSSSPDRGPFTDTQYF. CDR3 coding DNA: TGTGCCAGCAGTTCCAGCCCGGACAGGGGGCCGTTCACAGATACGCAGTATTTT.

The chain recombines TRBV29-1 with TRBJ2-7, with D tentatively TRBD1 (6 bases). CDR1 and CDR2 from the germline V gene are SQVTM and ANQGSEA. This CDR3 region has 13 residues. The ends were cut back, 4 bases at V and 2 bases at J, with 12 bases in the middle. CDR3 DNA sequence: TGCAGCGTTGGGGGGCGTGGGGCCTACGAGCAGTACTTC. Residues: CSVGGRGAYEQYF.

This clonotype was seen a handful of times. J is TRBJ2-1 and V is TRBV7-6; the match to TRBD2 covers 8 bases. Germline loops: CDR1 SGHVS, CDR2 FNYEAQ. The CDR3 runs to 14 residues. V shed 2 bases and J 6 bases; nucleotides not matched to a gene: 3. CDR3 loop: CASSLREGGNEQFF. The CDR3 DNA is TGTGCCAGCAGCTTACGGGAGGGGGGCAATGAGCAGTTCTTC.

This clonotype was found a few times. V gene TRBV7-9 combines with J gene TRBJ2-3; D is unclear. There are 12 residues in the CDR3. Trimming cost V 1 base and J 6 bases, with 5 bases left between them. Germline loops: CDR1 SEHNR, CDR2 FQNEAQ (reference sequence). CDR3 in amino acids: CASSLGYDTQYF. In DNA form, the CDR3 reads TGTGCCAGCAGCTTAGGGTACGATACGCAGTATTTT.

The genes are TRBV4-1 and TRBJ2-2, with 9 bases fitting TRBD1. The germline V gene encodes CDR1 MGHRA and CDR2 YSYEKL. Germline trimming cut 2 bases from V and 8 bases from J; bases unmatched to any gene: 9. This CDR3 is 16 amino acids long. The CDR3 loop reads CASSQHGQGLTGELFF. The CDR3 region has the DNA TGCGCCAGCAGCCAACACGGACAGGGGCTAACAGGGGAGCTGTTTTTT.

At least ten counts were recorded for this clonotype. The genes are TRBV29-1 and TRBJ1-2, with D tentatively TRBD1 (6 bases). The CDR3 extends over 13 amino acids. The V end lost 4 bases, the J end lost 5 bases, and 14 bases lay between the germline ends. Germline V CDR1 and CDR2: SQVTM, ANQGSEA. CDR3 DNA: TGCAGCGTTGTCTGGGACATCGGTTATGGCTACACCTTC. Translated: CSVVWDIGYGYTF.

This clonotype turned up a few times. The chain employs TRBV20-1 and TRBJ2-7, with a tentative D call TRBD2 (5 bases). CDR3 length: 12 amino acids. The germline gives CDR1 DFQATT, CDR2 SNEGSKA (reference sequence). V was trimmed by 1 base and J by 11 bases, leaving 15 bases between them. The CDR3 sequence is CSARAAGLQEYF. The CDR3 DNA sequence: TGCAGTGCTAGAGCTGCTGGACTGCAGGAGTACTTC.

This clonotype was seen only a few times. The J gene is TRBJ2-7, the V gene TRBV29-1, with D unclear. Germline lookup yields CDR1 SQVTM and CDR2 ANQGSEA. The V gene lost 5 bases and the J gene lost 2 bases, with 13 bases spanning the gap. This CDR3 comprises 13 residues. The CDR3 sequence: CSVHRPGAYEQYF. The DNA for the CDR3 is TGCAGCGTTCACCGGCCCGGTGCCTACGAGCAGTACTTC.

This clonotype came up many times. The V and J genes are TRBV4-2 and TRBJ2-3; 9 bases agree with TRBD2. The CDR3 has 18 amino acids. Germline loops: CDR1 LGHNA, CDR2 YNFKEQ. With V trimmed by 2 bases and J by 0 bases, 9 bases remained unmatched. This CDR3 is CASSQRTLAGTSTDTQYF. The CDR3 DNA follows: TGTGCCAGCAGCCAAAGGACGCTAGCGGGAACTAGCACAGATACGCAGTATTTT.

This clonotype turned up a few times. This chain uses TRBV5-1 with TRBJ2-5; a weak D match, TRBD1 (6 bases). Germline V gene lookup returns CDR1 SGHRS and CDR2 YFSETQ. The CDR3 runs to 16 residues. V lost 0 bases to trimming and J lost 1 base, with 13 bases between them. In DNA, the CDR3 is TGCGCCAGCAGCTTGGCGGCGGACAGCCTCCAAGAGACCCAGTACTTC. This translates into CASSLAADSLQETQYF.

This chain links TRBV27 with TRBJ2-4, with D unresolved. Trimming shortened V by 6 bases and J by 7 bases, and 19 bases separated the two germline ends. The CDR3 totals 15 residues. CDR1 is MNHEY and CDR2 is SMNVEV in the germline V gene (reference sequence). The CDR3 here is CASSPARRAVNIQYF. The CDR3 nucleotides are TGTGCCAGCAGCCCAGCCCGACGTGCTGTCAACATTCAGTACTTC.

V is TRBV6-5 and J is TRBJ2-7; D is undetermined. V gave up 6 bases and J gave up 2 bases, with 11 bases separating them. This CDR3 is 13 amino acids long. Germline CDR1 and CDR2: MNHEY and SVGAGI. The CDR3 here is CASRRETAYEQYF. In DNA form, the CDR3 reads TGTGCCAGCAGACGAGAAACGGCCTACGAGCAGTACTTC.

In this sample, this clonotype turned up many times. The rearrangement joins TRBV21-1 to TRBJ1-1; TRBD1 reflects the table's D call only, with no check against the DNA. TRBV21-1 constitutes a pseudogene. CDR3 length: 15 residues. The CDR3 sequence is CASSKHPGHETEAFF. CDR3 DNA sequence: TGTGCCAGCAGCAAACACCCGGGACATGAGACTGAAGCTTTCTTT.

The chain is built from TRBV20-1 and TRBJ2-7; TRBD1 aligns across 9 bases. The CDR3 length is 15 residues. The trim removed 2 bases at V and 7 bases at J, leaving 12 bases unmatched. Germline V gives CDR1 DFQATT, CDR2 SNEGSKA (reference sequence). This CDR3 reads CSARTTGQGLREQYF. In nucleotides, the CDR3 is TGCAGTGCTAGAACTACGGGACAGGGCTTGAGGGAGCAGTACTTC.

The table lists this clonotype with a few counts. The rearrangement uses TRBV29-1 and TRBJ1-1; no clear D gene. This CDR3 region has 11 residues. Germline V gives CDR1 SQVTM, CDR2 ANQGSEA. Deletions cut 2 bases from V and 3 bases from J, with 4 bases between. The CDR3 region is CSVELHTEAFF. CDR3 DNA sequence: TGCAGCGTTGAACTACACACTGAAGCTTTCTTT. The whole variable domain, remainder taken from reference TRBV29-1 and TRBJ1-1, is SAVISQKPSRDICQRGTSLTIQCQVDSQVTMMFWYRQQPGQSLTLIATANQGSEATYESGFVIDKFPISRPNLTFSTLTVSNMSPEDSSIYLCSVELHTEAFFGQGTRLTVV.

This clonotype was found a few times. CDR3 nucleotide sequence: TGCAGCGTTGCCCTAATGACGGCGGATACGCAGTATTTT. Its protein is CSVALMTADTQYF. V and J are TRBV29-1 and TRBJ2-3; D gene ambiguous. Germline V gene data show CDR1 as SQVTM and CDR2 as ANQGSEA. The CDR3 is made up of 13 amino acids. V dropped 4 bases and J dropped 6 bases, with 14 bases sitting between them.

This clonotype was seen more than once but under ten times. J is TRBJ2-2 and V is TRBV7-7; D not certain. The CDR3 consists of 16 residues. From germline, CDR1 is SSHAT and CDR2 FNYEAQ (reference sequence). With 0 bases removed from V and 7 bases from J, the gap between germline ends came to 15 bases. For the CDR3, the DNA is TGTGCCAGCAGCTTAGCGGCCCAATCCGGTGGCGGGGAGCTGTTTTTT. The encoded protein is CASSLAAQSGGGELFF. Looking up the rest from reference TRBV7-7 and TRBJ2-2 gives the full variable domain: GAGVSQSPRYKVTKRGQDVTLRCDPISSHATLYWYQQALGQGPEFLTYFNYEAQPDKSGLPSDRFSAERPEGSISTLTIQRTEQRDSAMYRCASSLAAQSGGGELFFGEGSRLTVL.

The sample holds many counts of this clonotype. This chain uses TRBV7-9 with TRBJ1-5; 7 bases are shared with TRBD1. V lost 3 bases and J lost 7; bases outside the gene matches: 6. The CDR3 has 14 amino acids. Germline lookup yields CDR1 SEHNR and CDR2 FQNEAQ (reference sequence). CDR3 in amino acids: CASSLTGSGQPQHF. The CDR3 region has the DNA TGTGCCAGCAGCTTGACAGGGTCGGGGCAGCCCCAGCATTTT.

The chain links TRBV10-1 to TRBJ2-7; D is undetermined. The germline gives CDR1 WNHNN, CDR2 SYGVQD (reference sequence). The CDR3 has 13 residues. Trimming shortened V by 3 bases and J by 1 base, and 7 bases separated the two germline ends. CDR3 region: CASSEDLSYEQYF. CDR3 DNA: TGCGCCAGCAGTGAAGATTTATCCTACGAGCAGTACTTC.

This clonotype was seen a single time. The chain combines TRBV7-8 with TRBJ2-7; TRBD1 aligns across 9 bases. Per the germline V gene, CDR1 is SGHVS and CDR2 is FQNEAQ. The CDR3 length is 15 residues. J was trimmed by 3 bases and V by 2 bases; bases with no gene match: 5. CDR3 amino acids: CASSLMGTGYYEQYF. The CDR3 DNA is TGTGCCAGCAGCTTAATGGGGACAGGGTACTACGAGCAGTACTTC.

The V and J genes are TRBV12-3 or TRBV12-4 and TRBJ2-4; 7 bases are a match to TRBD2. V was pared by 4 bases and J by 6 bases, with 9 bases of the junction left unmatched. The CDR3 runs 15 residues. The CDR3 is CASSWTRDWGNIQYF. The CDR3 nucleotides read TGTGCCAGCAGTTGGACTAGGGATTGGGGAAACATTCAGTACTTC.

V gene TRBV18 combines with J gene TRBJ2-7; TRBD1 agrees at 7 bases. Looked up from germline, CDR1 is KGHSH and CDR2 is LQKENI. The CDR3 has 15 amino acids. With V trimmed by 3 bases and J by 2 bases, 7 bases remained unmatched. For the CDR3, the DNA is TGTGCCAGCTCACCTACAGGGGAACCAACCTACGAGCAGTACTTC. The encoded protein is CASSPTGEPTYEQYF.

The rearrangement links TRBV12-3 or TRBV12-4 to TRBJ2-6; 8 nucleotides match TRBD1. This CDR3 has 19 residues. V was clipped by 4 bases and J by 0 bases; unmatched bases: 11. The CDR3: CASSSRVGQGISGANVLTF. DNA of the CDR3: TGTGCCAGCAGTTCCCGCGTCGGACAGGGTATCTCTGGGGCCAACGTCCTGACTTTC.

This clonotype was counted many times. The V call is TRBV7-9, the J call TRBJ2-7, with TRBD1 as a possible D gene (6 bases). The V end was cut by 5 bases, the J end by 1 base, with 21 bases between. Germline V gene sequence: CDR1 SEHNR, CDR2 FQNEAQ (reference sequence). The CDR3 is made up of 17 amino acids. The CDR3 DNA reads TGTGCCAGCAGCACAACACACCCGGGACACCTATCCTACGAGCAGTACTTC. It translates to CASSTTHPGHLSYEQYF.

This clonotype was detected many times. The chain uses TRBV29-1 and TRBJ2-7, with a possible D match to TRBD1 (5 bases). V was shortened by 5 bases and J by 7 bases, with 21 bases between the two germline ends. Germline V lookup: CDR1 SQVTM, CDR2 ANQGSEA. CDR3 length: 14 residues. The CDR3 bases are TGCAGCGTTTATGTAGGGGAAGGGTCCGTGGAGCAGTACTTC. This translates into CSVYVGEGSVEQYF.

This clonotype was seen at least ten times. The chain recombines TRBV29-1 with TRBJ2-1; D unclear. Germline V lookup: CDR1 SQVTM, CDR2 ANQGSEA. V lost 4 bases to trimming and J lost 4 bases, with 8 bases between them. This CDR3 contains 12 residues. This chain's CDR3 is CSVGQAYNEQFF. CDR3 nucleotides: TGCAGCGTTGGTCAGGCTTACAATGAGCAGTTCTTC.

This clonotype was counted only a few times. The gene calls are TRBV4-1 and TRBJ2-7, with 7 nucleotides matching TRBD1. The CDR3 consists of 15 residues. Germline loops: CDR1 MGHRA, CDR2 YSYEKL. Losses at the gene ends were 0 bases for V and 3 bases for J; bases not matched to a gene: 5. The CDR3 DNA is TGCGCCAGCAGCCAAGAGGGGAACAGGGGCTACGAGCAGTACTTC. This gives the protein CASSQEGNRGYEQYF.

This clonotype was counted ten times or more. The gene calls are TRBV6-5 and TRBJ2-5; D may be TRBD1 (5 bases). The CDR3 is 15 amino acids. Germline V gives CDR1 MNHEY, CDR2 SVGAGI. The V end lost 0 bases, the J end lost 3 bases, and 11 bases lay between the germline ends. CDR3 nucleotides: TGTGCCAGCAGTTACTCGATGTACAGGAAAGAGACCCAGTACTTC. It specifies CASSYSMYRKETQYF.

The chain carries TRBV5-4 and TRBJ2-3; no clear D. From germline, CDR1 is SGHNT and CDR2 YYREEE (reference sequence). There are 15 residues in the CDR3. V lost 2 bases and J lost 0, with 10 bases in between. CDR3: CASSFGQTSTDTQYF. The CDR3 nucleotides are TGTGCCAGCAGCTTCGGGCAGACTAGCACAGATACGCAGTATTTT. Filled out from reference TRBV5-4 and TRBJ2-3, the complete variable domain reads ETGVTQSPTHLIKTRGQQVTLRCSSQSGHNTVSWYQQALGQGPQFIFQYYREEENGRGNFPPRFSGLQFPNYSSELNVNALELDDSALYLCASSFGQTSTDTQYFGPGTRLTVL.